A selection of T cell receptor beta chains follows, all from one sample in a study of cytomegalovirus exposure and HLA in healthy donors. Assay used: immunoSEQ multiplex PCR; TCRdb lists only in-frame clones, some missing. The profile shows 150,000 or so clones, 75% to 90% of them singletons. Sample: PBMCs. These receptors originate from a woman between 18 and 29 years old in good health and CMV-seropositive. Both conserved end residues are part of each CDR3. The order of the fields is V gene, J gene, CDR3 protein.

v_call: TRBV11-2
j_call: TRBJ1-2
cdr3_aa: CASSTIQGINGYTF

v_call: TRBV19
j_call: TRBJ2-7
cdr3_aa: CASSMDRRLYEQYF

v_call: TRBV7-2
j_call: TRBJ2-7
cdr3_aa: CASSFTTGGRNEQYF

v_call: TRBV7-9
j_call: TRBJ2-1
cdr3_aa: CASSPGVGLDNEQFF

v_call: TRBV6-5
j_call: TRBJ2-7
cdr3_aa: CASSRDRDREQYF

v_call: TRBV4-2
j_call: TRBJ2-7
cdr3_aa: CASSQDWKAGSYEQYF

v_call: TRBV6-5
j_call: TRBJ1-5
cdr3_aa: CASSDGGRQPQHF

v_call: TRBV6-6
j_call: TRBJ2-7
cdr3_aa: CASSYGDRGHEQYF

v_call: TRBV2
j_call: TRBJ1-3
cdr3_aa: CASNGRGDSGNTIYF

v_call: TRBV6-5
j_call: TRBJ2-3
cdr3_aa: CAITNGGERDTQYF

v_call: TRBV2
j_call: TRBJ1-2
cdr3_aa: CASLDRGGYGYTF

v_call: TRBV9
j_call: TRBJ2-2
cdr3_aa: CASSVPGQGAQVGELFF

v_call: TRBV7-2
j_call: TRBJ1-4
cdr3_aa: CASTLGTGASEKLFF

v_call: TRBV4-1
j_call: TRBJ2-7
cdr3_aa: CASSQVSSGGLSYEQYF

v_call: TRBV27
j_call: TRBJ1-4
cdr3_aa: CASSLLLGTGGKLFF

v_call: TRBV28
j_call: TRBJ2-7
cdr3_aa: CASSLFIQAYNPYEQYF

v_call: TRBV19
j_call: TRBJ1-4
cdr3_aa: CASRGPRGTATNEKLFF

v_call: TRBV28
j_call: TRBJ2-7
cdr3_aa: CASSLASGGISYEQYF

v_call: TRBV2
j_call: TRBJ2-3
cdr3_aa: CASSEGPSQYF

v_call: TRBV9
j_call: TRBJ2-3
cdr3_aa: CASSVEGTGGTDTQYF

v_call: TRBV7-6
j_call: TRBJ2-5
cdr3_aa: CASSPSTSRTRQETQYF

v_call: TRBV15
j_call: TRBJ2-7
cdr3_aa: CATSRDPGQGYEQYF

v_call: TRBV7-3
j_call: TRBJ2-1
cdr3_aa: CASSASGGNNEQFF

v_call: TRBV6-4
j_call: TRBJ1-2
cdr3_aa: CASSDSGGIGGYTF

v_call: TRBV11-2
j_call: TRBJ1-1
cdr3_aa: CASSLEPETTGGMKAFF

v_call: TRBV5-8
j_call: TRBJ1-2
cdr3_aa: CASSLDRRGKSYGYTF

v_call: TRBV5-6
j_call: TRBJ2-2
cdr3_aa: CASSLAGVFTGELFF

v_call: TRBV5-4
j_call: TRBJ1-1
cdr3_aa: CASSLPGETEAFF

v_call: TRBV20-1
j_call: TRBJ2-2
cdr3_aa: CSGPGELFF

v_call: TRBV30
j_call: TRBJ1-1
cdr3_aa: CAWSVLRGGVNTEAFF

v_call: TRBV27
j_call: TRBJ2-7
cdr3_aa: CASSLGSGGYEQYF

v_call: TRBV4-2
j_call: TRBJ2-2
cdr3_aa: CASSQVWDRNTGELFF

v_call: TRBV28
j_call: TRBJ1-1
cdr3_aa: CASSPSDRVETEAFF

v_call: TRBV5-1
j_call: TRBJ2-1
cdr3_aa: CASSLGQPDNEQFF

v_call: TRBV19
j_call: TRBJ1-1
cdr3_aa: CASSWGQGNEAFF

v_call: TRBV28
j_call: TRBJ2-5
cdr3_aa: CASRAGQGVGETQYF

v_call: TRBV18
j_call: TRBJ2-1
cdr3_aa: CASQEGLQYNEQFF

v_call: TRBV7-3
j_call: TRBJ2-7
cdr3_aa: CASSPGQGYEQYF

v_call: TRBV2
j_call: TRBJ2-5
cdr3_aa: CASTRAPPGETQYF

v_call: TRBV6-5
j_call: TRBJ2-7
cdr3_aa: CASMSQPTSPYEQYF

v_call: TRBV30
j_call: TRBJ1-3
cdr3_aa: CAFRRGGAGLLHSGNTIYF

v_call: TRBV9
j_call: TRBJ1-3
cdr3_aa: CASGTGNTIYF

v_call: TRBV7-6
j_call: TRBJ1-1
cdr3_aa: CASSLPPGGLGRTEAFF

v_call: TRBV7-6
j_call: TRBJ2-2
cdr3_aa: CASSLAYKGRTGELFF

v_call: TRBV2
j_call: TRBJ2-3
cdr3_aa: CASRGLFQVPDTQYF

v_call: TRBV15
j_call: TRBJ1-4
cdr3_aa: CATSNRDRETTNEKLFF

v_call: TRBV19
j_call: TRBJ1-1
cdr3_aa: CASSLTGDEAFF

v_call: TRBV11-2
j_call: TRBJ1-3
cdr3_aa: CASSFPEDRAWQRHSYF

v_call: TRBV7-2
j_call: TRBJ2-3
cdr3_aa: CASTSVVRPDTQYF

v_call: TRBV6-6
j_call: TRBJ2-7
cdr3_aa: CASSYEGNEQYF

v_call: TRBV5-4
j_call: TRBJ2-7
cdr3_aa: CASSLEPGGRGYEQYF